The present T cell receptor beta chain was sequenced within a study of monozygotic twins with inflammatory bowel disease. Findings and caveats of the study: Diversity of TCRbeta measured by inverse Simpson was lower in IBD patients than in healthy co-twins.

cDNA was produced in eight separate reactions per sample. TCRdb reprocessed the 5' RACE reads; each CDR3 protein has one entry and no DNA is given. There are 310,000 or so distinct CDR3 sequences in the sample, with approximately 2% held by the top ten. CDR3 size: 17 residues. Germline loops: CDR1 SGHRS, CDR2 YFSETQ. Notes on this clonotype: The antigen is not known.

The specimen sequenced was blood. The sequence was obtained from a human donor with ulcerative colitis or Crohn's disease, or a healthy co-twin of an affected twin (not recorded which). The chain links TRBV5-1 to TRBJ2-1; lacking DNA, the TRBD2 call made by TCRdb goes unchecked. CDR3 loop: CASSWGDGSSSYNEQFF.